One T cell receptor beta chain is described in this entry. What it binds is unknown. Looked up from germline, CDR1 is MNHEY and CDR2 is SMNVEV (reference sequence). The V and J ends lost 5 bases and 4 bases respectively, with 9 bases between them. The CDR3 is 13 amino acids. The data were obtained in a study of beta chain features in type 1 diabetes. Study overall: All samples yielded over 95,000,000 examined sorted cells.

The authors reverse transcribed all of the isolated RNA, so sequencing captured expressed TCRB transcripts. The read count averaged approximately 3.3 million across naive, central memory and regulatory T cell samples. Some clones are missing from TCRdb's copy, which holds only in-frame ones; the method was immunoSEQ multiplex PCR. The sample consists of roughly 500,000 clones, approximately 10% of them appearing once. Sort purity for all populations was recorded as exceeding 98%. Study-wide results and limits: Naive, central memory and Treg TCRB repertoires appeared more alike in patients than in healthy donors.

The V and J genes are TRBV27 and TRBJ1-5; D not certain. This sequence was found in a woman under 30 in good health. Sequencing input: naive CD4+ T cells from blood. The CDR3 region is CASSSLGNQPQHF. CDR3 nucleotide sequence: TGTGCCAGCAGTAGTCTGGGAAATCAGCCCCAGCATTTT.